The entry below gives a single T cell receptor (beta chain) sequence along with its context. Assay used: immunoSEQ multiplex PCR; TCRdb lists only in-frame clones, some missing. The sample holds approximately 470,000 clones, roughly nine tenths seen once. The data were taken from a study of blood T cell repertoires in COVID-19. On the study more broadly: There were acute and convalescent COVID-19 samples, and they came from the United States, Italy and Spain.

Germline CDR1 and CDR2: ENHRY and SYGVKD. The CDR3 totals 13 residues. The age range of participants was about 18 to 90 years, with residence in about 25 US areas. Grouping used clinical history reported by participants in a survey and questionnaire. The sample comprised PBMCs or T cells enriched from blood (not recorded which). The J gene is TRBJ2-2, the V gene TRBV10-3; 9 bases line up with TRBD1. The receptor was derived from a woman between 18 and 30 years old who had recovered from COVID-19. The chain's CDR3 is CHAGDRAAGELFF. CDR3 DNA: TGTCACGCGGGGGACAGGGCGGCCGGGGAGCTGTTTTTT.